This entry is about one T cell receptor beta chain. Its cognate antigen is unknown. The study ran its PCR with 60 Vbeta and 13 Jbeta primers. The data were produced by immunoSEQ multiplex PCR, yet TCRdb's version contains in-frame clones alone and is incomplete. The sample yields roughly 70,000 clones, under 80% seen once. V lost 6 bases, J lost 3 bases, and 12 bases lay in between. Germline V gives CDR1 MNHEY, CDR2 SVGAGI. The CDR3 covers 15 residues. This specimen belongs to a study of cytomegalovirus exposure and HLA in healthy donors. Study-level results: Later analysis identified 16,951 TCR beta sequences associated with HLA alleles, using a false discovery rate threshold of 0.05.

This TCR derives from a male donor in good health and CMV-seropositive. The chain links TRBV6-5 to TRBJ2-6, with D possibly being TRBD1 (6 bases). Sequenced material: PBMCs. The CDR3 bases are TGTGCCAGCAGCTATAACAGGGATGGGGCCAACGTCCTGACTTTC. As protein: CASSYNRDGANVLTF.